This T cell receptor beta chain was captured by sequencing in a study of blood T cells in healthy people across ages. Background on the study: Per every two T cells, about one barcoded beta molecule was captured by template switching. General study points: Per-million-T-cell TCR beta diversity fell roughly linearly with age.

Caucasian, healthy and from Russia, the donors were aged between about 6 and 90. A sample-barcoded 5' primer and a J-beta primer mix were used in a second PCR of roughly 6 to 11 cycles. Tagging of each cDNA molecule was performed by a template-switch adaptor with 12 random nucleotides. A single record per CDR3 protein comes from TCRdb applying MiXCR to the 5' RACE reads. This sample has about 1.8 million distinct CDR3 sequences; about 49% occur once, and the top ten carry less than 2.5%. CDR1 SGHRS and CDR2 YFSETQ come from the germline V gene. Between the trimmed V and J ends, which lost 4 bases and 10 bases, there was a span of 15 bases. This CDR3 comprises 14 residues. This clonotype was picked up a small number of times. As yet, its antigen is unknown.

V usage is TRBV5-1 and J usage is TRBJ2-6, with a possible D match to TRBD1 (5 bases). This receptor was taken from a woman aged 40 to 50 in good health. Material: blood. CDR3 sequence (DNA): TGCGCCAGCAGCCCGCCGACAGCGATTAACGTCCTGACTTTC. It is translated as CASSPPTAINVLTF.